This T cell receptor (beta chain) originates from a study of memory CD4+ T cells and cytomegalovirus serostatus. Germline CDR1 reads MNHNS; CDR2 reads SASEGT. This CDR3 spans 18 amino acids. Trimming took 4 bases from V and 1 from J; bases not matched to a gene: 10. The sort gate was single viable CD3+CD4+CD8-CD45RO+ cells for memory CD4+ T cells. Donors' CMV status reflects serum IgG against pp150, pp28, p38, p52. The assay was immunoSEQ multiplex PCR, and TCRdb's table has in-frame clones only and misses some. The table shows some 48,000 clones, with just under 80% occurring only once. Sequencing was carried out using memory CD4+ T cells from blood. The genes are TRBV6-1 and TRBJ2-5, with 12 bases lining up with TRBD2. This clonotype was sampled from an adult in good health and CMV-seronegative. The CDR3 spells CASSGGLAGTGAQETQYF. CDR3 DNA: TGTGCCAGCAGTGGTGGACTAGCGGGAACGGGGGCCCAAGAGACCCAGTACTTC.